One sample yielded the 28 T cell receptor beta chains listed below, sequenced in a study of T cells in Graves' hyperthyroidism and ophthalmopathy. Researchers amplified the TCR beta CDR3 regions from RNA transcripts. First-round RT-PCR targeting the TCR CDR3 was performed with the HTBI primer set. TCRdb called the multiplex PCR reads again in MiXCR, with one record for every CDR3 protein. Of around 620,000 distinct CDR3 sequences listed, 13% to 15% are singletons. Sequenced: blood. Receptors originate from a woman younger than 35 with Graves' ophthalmopathy.

This clonotype was counted ten times or more. This chain links TRBV2 with TRBJ1-2, with D possibly matching TRBD1 (5 bases). Per the germline V gene, CDR1 is SNHLY and CDR2 is FYNNEI. The CDR3 spans 13 residues. Trimming left V 7 bases short and J 8 bases short, with 17 bases between. Written as DNA, the CDR3 is TGTGCCAGCAACCCGGGAGGGGTGGGCGGCTACACCTTC. Translated, it gives CASNPGGVGGYTF.

This chain links TRBV29-1 with TRBJ1-2, with D possibly being TRBD1 (6 bases). This CDR3 contains 13 residues. Trimming cost V 7 bases and J 7 bases, with 19 bases left between them. Germline V CDR1 and CDR2: SQVTM, ANQGSEA. The CDR3 bases are TGCAGCGCAAAAACCCAGGGGAGGAGTGGCTACACCTTC. Amino acids: CSAKTQGRSGYTF.

V usage is TRBV6-5 and J usage is TRBJ1-5; TRBD1 matches at 8 bases. Germline lookup yields CDR1 MNHEY and CDR2 SVGAGI. Unmatched junction bases numbered 9, after V lost 0 bases and J lost 2 bases. The CDR3 has 18 amino acids. The CDR3 DNA follows: TGTGCCAGCAGTTACTCGCCTACCGGACAGGGTGGCAATCAGCCCCAGCATTTT. Its protein is CASSYSPTGQGGNQPQHF.

This clonotype was seen at least ten times. The gene calls are TRBV3-1 and TRBJ2-3; no reliable D call. CDR1 and CDR2 (germline): LGHDT, YNNKEL (reference sequence). This CDR3 comprises 12 residues. V lost 3 bases and J lost 4, with 5 bases in between. The CDR3 is CASSHVADTQYF. The CDR3 nucleotides read TGTGCCAGCAGCCACGTGGCAGATACGCAGTATTTT.

The chain combines TRBV9 with TRBJ2-1; D may be TRBD1 (6 bases). The CDR3 consists of 13 residues. Germline CDR1 and CDR2: SGDLS and YYNGEE. The CDR3 protein is CASQDSPSDEQFF. CDR3 DNA sequence: TGTGCGAGCCAGGACAGTCCCTCGGATGAGCAGTTCTTC.

The chain carries TRBV3-1 and TRBJ1-5; weak D call: TRBD1 (5 bases). The germline V and J ends were trimmed by 8 bases and 0 bases, with 14 bases remaining between them. The CDR3 extends over 15 amino acids. From germline, CDR1 is LGHDT and CDR2 YNNKEL (reference sequence). CDR3 nucleotide sequence: TGTGCCAGCCACCCAGGGCATTATAGCAATCAGCCCCAGCATTTT. Translating gives CASHPGHYSNQPQHF. The full variable domain, completed using reference TRBV3-1 and TRBJ1-5, is DTAVSQTPKYLVTQMGNDKSIKCEQNLGHDTMYWYKQDSKKFLKIMFSYNNKELIINETVPNRFSPKSPDKAHLNLHINSLELGDSAVYFCASHPGHYSNQPQHFGDGTRLSIL.

This clonotype was detected ten times or more. The chain carries TRBV24-1 and TRBJ2-7; 7 bases align to TRBD2. Germline trimming cut 11 bases from V and 4 bases from J; bases unmatched to any gene: 13. The CDR3 loop spans 14 amino acids. The germline V gene encodes CDR1 KGHDR and CDR2 SFDVKD. CDR3 in DNA: TGTGCCAGTCCGCGGGGGAAAGGCGTGTACGAGCAGTACTTC. Its translation: CASPRGKGVYEQYF.

The table lists this clonotype with many counts. This chain joins TRBV20-1 and TRBJ2-7; TRBD2 matches at 10 bases. V gave up 2 bases and J gave up 5 bases; unmatched junction bases: 9. In germline, CDR1 is DFQATT, CDR2 SNEGSKA (reference sequence). The CDR3 extends over 15 amino acids. As DNA, the CDR3 is TGCAGTGCTAGAAGAGCCCTGCTAGCGGGAGACGAGCAGTACTTC. Its protein is CSARRALLAGDEQYF.

This clonotype was counted many times. The chain joins TRBV28 to TRBJ1-2, with D unclear. The CDR3 is made up of 14 amino acids. V was cut by 4 bases and J by 2 bases, with 11 bases left in between. The germline V gene encodes CDR1 MDHEN and CDR2 SYDVKM. The CDR3 DNA reads TGTGCCAGCAGTTCTCCTGAGTTGAACTATGGCTACACCTTC. Its protein product is CASSSPELNYGYTF.

This clonotype was recorded at least ten times. The CDR3 nucleotides read TGTGCCAGCAGTCTGGGACTCCGAGAGGGCACTGAAGCTTTCTTT. This translates into CASSLGLREGTEAFF. The chain has TRBV28 and TRBJ1-1, with a tentative D call TRBD1 (5 bases). The germline V and J ends were trimmed by 5 bases and 4 bases, with 17 bases remaining between them. CDR1 and CDR2 (germline): MDHEN, SYDVKM. The CDR3 consists of 15 residues.

The V call is TRBV19, the J call TRBJ2-1; D is perhaps TRBD1 (6 bases). Germline lookup yields CDR1 LNHDA and CDR2 SQIVND (reference sequence). The CDR3 is 15 residues long. Trimming stripped 4 bases from V and 0 bases from J, with 10 bases between. CDR3 protein: CASSTDRSSYNEQFF. In DNA, the CDR3 is TGTGCCAGTAGTACCGACAGGAGCTCCTACAATGAGCAGTTCTTC.

The rearrangement links TRBV27 to TRBJ1-6, with D tentatively TRBD1 (5 bases). V was cut by 6 bases and J by 3 bases, with 9 bases left in between. The CDR3 runs to 14 residues. The germline V gene encodes CDR1 MNHEY and CDR2 SMNVEV (reference sequence). CDR3 coding DNA: TGTGCCAGCAGGCTAGACAGCTATAATTCACCCCTCCACTTT. Protein: CASRLDSYNSPLHF.

The CDR3 bases are TGTGCCAGCAGTGAAAAGCGAATCTACGAGCAGTACTTC. This encodes CASSEKRIYEQYF. The rearrangement joins TRBV25-1 to TRBJ2-7, with D unresolved. The V end was cut by 2 bases, the J end by 3 bases, with 8 bases between. In germline, CDR1 is MGHDK, CDR2 SYGVNS. This CDR3 has 13 amino acids.

The sample holds many counts of this clonotype. The chain recombines TRBV6-5 with TRBJ2-3; 8 nucleotides match TRBD2. CDR3 size: 20 residues. V trimming: 0 bases; J trimming: 0 bases; junction bases outside the gene matches: 14. Germline V gives CDR1 MNHEY, CDR2 SVGAGI. CDR3 in amino acids: CASSYSGLAGKSSSTDTQYF. CDR3 DNA sequence: TGTGCCAGCAGTTACTCCGGGCTAGCGGGCAAAAGCTCAAGCACAGATACGCAGTATTTT.

This clonotype was counted at least ten times. This chain connects TRBV7-3 to TRBJ2-1, with 9 bases matching TRBD2. Looked up from germline, CDR1 is SGHTA and CDR2 is FQGTGA. The trim removed 3 bases at V and 3 bases at J, leaving 18 bases unmatched. This CDR3 has 20 residues. CDR3 residues: CASSLRIAGEEGHSYNEQFF. CDR3 coding DNA: TGTGCCAGCAGCTTGCGCATAGCGGGAGAGGAAGGGCACAGCTACAATGAGCAGTTCTTC.

For this clonotype: A much larger clone lies one base from this, so it may be a read error. CDR3 sequence: CASSYSVDVRRPQHF. The CDR3 DNA reads as TGTGCCAGCAGTTACTCGGTGGATGTACGGCGGCCCCAGCATTTT. The J gene is TRBJ1-5, the V gene TRBV6-2 or TRBV6-3; D gene unclear. Trimming removed 0 bases from V and 9 bases from J, with 15 bases in between. The CDR3 runs to 15 residues. Looked up from germline, CDR1 is MNHEY and CDR2 is SVGEGT.

This clonotype has a count of ten or more. The rearrangement links TRBV2 to TRBJ1-4; D remains ambiguous. The CDR3 covers 13 residues. Germline-derived CDR1 and CDR2 are SNHLY and FYNNEI. V shed 9 bases and J shed 5 bases, with 13 bases lying between them. CDR3 sequence: CARAPSRNEKLFF. The CDR3 DNA reads as TGTGCCAGAGCCCCCTCCCGGAATGAAAAACTGTTTTTT.

The chain uses TRBV9 and TRBJ2-5, with D perhaps given as TRBD1 or TRBD2 (5 bases each). V lost 0 bases and J 2 bases, leaving 11 bases between the germline ends. Germline CDR1 SGDLS, CDR2 YYNGEE. The CDR3 length is 15 residues. In DNA form, the CDR3 reads TGTGCCAGCAGCGTAGACCCGGGACGGCAAGAGACCCAGTACTTC. Protein sequence: CASSVDPGRQETQYF.

Ten or more counts support this clonotype. The rearrangement joins TRBV9 to TRBJ2-5; D could derive from TRBD1 or TRBD2 (5 bases each). Germline CDR1 and CDR2: SGDLS and YYNGEE. The germline V and J ends were trimmed by 8 bases and 2 bases, with 16 bases remaining between them. The CDR3 runs to 14 residues. The CDR3 DNA reads TGTGCCAGTAGTAGGGGAGTTTTACAAGAGACCCAGTACTTC. It codes for CASSRGVLQETQYF.

There are many counts of this clonotype. The chain employs TRBV30 and TRBJ2-3, with D maybe TRBD1 (5 bases). Germline lookup yields CDR1 GTSNPN and CDR2 SVGIG (reference sequence). The CDR3 extends over 13 amino acids. The V end was cut by 1 base, the J end by 2 bases, with 7 bases between. CDR3 in DNA: TGTGCCTGGAGTGAGGGGTCCACAGATACGCAGTATTTT. Translating it yields CAWSEGSTDTQYF.

This clonotype was counted ten times or more. V usage is TRBV19 and J usage is TRBJ1-1, with D perhaps TRBD1 (6 bases). The CDR3 has 15 amino acids. V was cut by 7 bases and J by 3 bases, with 18 bases left in between. CDR1 is LNHDA, CDR2 SQIVND, per germline (reference sequence). CDR3 sequence reads: CASTEGGRTDTEAFF. In DNA form, the CDR3 reads TGTGCCAGTACCGAAGGGGGTAGAACGGACACTGAAGCTTTCTTT.

This chain links TRBV20-1 with TRBJ1-1; no reliable D call. Trimming pared 2 bases from V and 4 bases from J, leaving 14 bases between. From germline, CDR1 is DFQATT and CDR2 SNEGSKA (reference sequence). The CDR3 is 14 residues long. CDR3 in DNA: TGCAGTGCTAGATTACCGACCGGTCTCACTGAAGCTTTCTTT. It is translated as CSARLPTGLTEAFF.

This clonotype was seen many times. The V and J genes are TRBV20-1 and TRBJ2-7; 9 positions match TRBD1. The germline CDR1 and CDR2 sequences are DFQATT and SNEGSKA (reference sequence). The junction had 9 bases not matched to a gene; V was cut back by 5 bases and J by 4 bases. The CDR3 length is 14 residues. The CDR3 reads CSAPLAGQGYEQYF. CDR3 nucleotides: TGCAGTGCTCCCCTGGCGGGACAGGGATACGAGCAGTACTTC.

V is TRBV11-2 and J is TRBJ1-5; the D is unclear. This CDR3 is 17 amino acids long. The ends were cut back, 5 bases at V and 1 base at J, with 18 bases in the middle. CDR1 is SGHAT, CDR2 FQNNGV, per germline. CDR3 protein: CASSPTQGPGSNQPQHF. The CDR3 region has the DNA TGTGCCAGCAGCCCCACTCAAGGTCCCGGGAGCAATCAGCCCCAGCATTTT.

This clonotype has more than one count but fewer than ten. One end of the junction does not line up with germline, which may come from a read error. The chain links TRBV9 to TRBJ1-1; D not certain. Germline V lookup: CDR1 SGDLS, CDR2 YYNGEE. This CDR3 spans 14 amino acids. The CDR3 region is CASGVTPGGTEAFF. The CDR3 DNA reads TGTGCCAGCGGCGTAACCCCCGGAGGCACTGAAGCTTTCTTT. The full variable domain, rest sourced from reference TRBV9 and TRBJ1-1, is DSGVTQTPKHLITATGQRVTLRCSPRSGDLSVYWYQQSLDQGLQFLIQYYNGEERAKGNILERFSAQQFPDLHSELNLSSLELGDSALYFCASGVTPGGTEAFFGQGTRLTVV.

At least ten counts were recorded for this clonotype. This rearrangement joins TRBV30 to TRBJ2-5; 7 nucleotides match TRBD2. Germline CDR1 reads GTSNPN; CDR2 reads SVGIG (reference sequence). This CDR3 contains 12 residues. V was clipped by 2 bases and J by 4 bases; unmatched bases: 1. The CDR3 sequence: CAWSSGGETQYF. CDR3 DNA sequence: TGTGCCTGGAGTTCGGGGGGAGAGACCCAGTACTTC.

This clonotype has ten or more counts. The chain has TRBV11-2 and TRBJ2-7, with TRBD2 matching 7 bases. This CDR3 is built from 16 residues. The germline CDR1 and CDR2 sequences are SGHAT and FQNNGV. Germline trimming cut 4 bases from V and 3 bases from J; bases unmatched to any gene: 12. This CDR3 reads CASSSPRGGRSYEQYF. The CDR3 nucleotides are TGTGCCAGCAGCTCCCCTCGGGGCGGGAGAAGCTACGAGCAGTACTTC. Full variable domain (rest looked up from reference TRBV11-2 and TRBJ2-7): EAGVAQSPRYKIIEKRQSVAFWCNPISGHATLYWYQQILGQGPKLLIQFQNNGVVDDSQLPKDRFSAERLKGVDSTLKIQPAKLEDSAVYLCASSSPRGGRSYEQYFGPGTRLTVT.

This clonotype was detected a few times. One end of the junction fails to match germline, which may point to a read error. This sequence joins TRBV6-1 and TRBJ1-5, with 7 positions matching TRBD1. The CDR3 is 14 amino acids. Germline values: CDR1 MNHNS, CDR2 SASEGT. The CDR3 DNA is TGTGCCAGCGGTGAGGGGGCGCCGGATCAGCCCCAGCATTTT. It specifies CASGEGAPDQPQHF.